This TCR beta chain stems from a study of blood T cell repertoires in COVID-19. About the research overall: The United States, Italy and Spain provided the acute and convalescent COVID-19 samples. T cells, B-cell-depleted T cells, or PBMCs supplied cDNA or gDNA.

There are 16 residues in the CDR3. The germline V gene has CDR1 SQVTM and CDR2 ANQGSEA. The V end lost 0 bases, the J end lost 2 bases, and 14 bases lay between the germline ends. This clone was seen more than once but under ten times. Authors' methods: Nucleated cell counts were estimated from reference gene primer amplification. TCRdb's copy holds only in-frame clones and misses some; the assay was immunoSEQ multiplex PCR. D and trimming come from the DNA, and the V and J calls and clone size come from that table. The table lists about 200,000 clones, roughly 80% of them singletons. The chain has TRBV29-1 and TRBJ1-5, with a weak D call TRBD1 (5 bases). The sequence came from a woman of 80 years or more with acute or convalescent COVID-19. The source material was peripheral blood. The CDR3 coding sequence is TGCAGCGTTGAAGACCCGAGTGGCAGGGGCAATCAGCCCCAGCATTTT. This translates into CSVEDPSGRGNQPQHF.